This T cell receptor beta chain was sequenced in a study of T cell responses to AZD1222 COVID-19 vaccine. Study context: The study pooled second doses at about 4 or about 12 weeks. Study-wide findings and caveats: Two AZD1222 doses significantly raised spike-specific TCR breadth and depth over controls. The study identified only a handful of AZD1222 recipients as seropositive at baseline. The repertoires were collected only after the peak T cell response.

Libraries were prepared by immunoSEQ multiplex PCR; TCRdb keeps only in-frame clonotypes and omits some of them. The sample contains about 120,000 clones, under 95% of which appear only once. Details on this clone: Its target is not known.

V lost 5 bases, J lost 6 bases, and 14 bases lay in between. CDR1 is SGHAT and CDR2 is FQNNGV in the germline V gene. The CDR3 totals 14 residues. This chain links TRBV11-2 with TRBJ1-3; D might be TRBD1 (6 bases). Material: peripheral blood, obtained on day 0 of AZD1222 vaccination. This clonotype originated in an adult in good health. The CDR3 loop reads CASSINRAANTIYF. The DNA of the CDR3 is TGTGCCAGCAGCATTAACAGGGCTGCAAACACCATATATTTT.